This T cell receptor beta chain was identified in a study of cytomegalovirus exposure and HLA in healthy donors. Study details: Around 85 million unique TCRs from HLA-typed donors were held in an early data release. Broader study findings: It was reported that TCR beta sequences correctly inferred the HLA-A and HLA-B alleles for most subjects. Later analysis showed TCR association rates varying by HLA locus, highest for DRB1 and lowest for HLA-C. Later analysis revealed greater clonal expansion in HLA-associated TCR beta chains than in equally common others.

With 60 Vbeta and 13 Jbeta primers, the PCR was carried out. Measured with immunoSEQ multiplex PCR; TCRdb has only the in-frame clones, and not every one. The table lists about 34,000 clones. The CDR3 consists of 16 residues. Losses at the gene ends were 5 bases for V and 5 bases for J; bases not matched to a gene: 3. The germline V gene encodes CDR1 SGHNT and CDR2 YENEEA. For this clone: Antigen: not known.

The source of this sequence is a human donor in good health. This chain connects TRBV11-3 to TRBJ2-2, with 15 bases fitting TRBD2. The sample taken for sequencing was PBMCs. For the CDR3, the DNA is TGTGCCAGCAGCGGGGGACTAGCGGGGGGTACCGGGGAGCTGTTTTTT. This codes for CASSGGLAGGTGELFF.